This T cell receptor (beta chain) was retrieved from a study of T cell clonotyping in hematopoietic cell transplantation. Study conclusions and caveats: Pathologically expanded recipient clonotypes increased progressively from day 30 to day 180 as diversity fell.

V shed 3 bases and J shed 7 bases, with 15 bases lying between them. The CDR3 loop spans 13 amino acids. From germline, CDR1 is GTSNPN and CDR2 SVGIG (reference sequence). Profiling relied on immunoSEQ multiplex PCR, and the TCRdb table lists in-frame clones only, not all of them. The table shows about 80,000 clones, with 90% to 96% occurring only once. Comment on this clone: Its antigen is not identified.

Time point reported: recipient sample about 28 days before transplant, after cytoreduction. This TCR was sampled from a woman aged 45-60 years with acute myeloid leukemia. Some clones in this sample may be carry-over from other donors' samples. The genes are TRBV30 and TRBJ1-2, with a tentative D call TRBD1 (6 bases). Sample: peripheral blood mononuclear cells, taken before stem cell transplant. This CDR3 is CAWRGAGAVGYTF. The CDR3 DNA reads as TGTGCCTGGAGGGGGGCAGGGGCGGTTGGCTACACCTTC.